This T cell receptor (beta chain) was captured in a study of blood T cell repertoires in COVID-19. Study context: Sample material is recorded as cDNA or gDNA derived from T cells, B-cell-depleted T cells, or PBMCs.

CDR3 size: 11 residues. In the original processing: Amplification from reference gene primers served as the basis for estimated nucleated cell counts. This table comes from immunoSEQ multiplex PCR, and its TCRdb copy is limited to in-frame clones, with some not included. V and J calls and clone size are copied from that table; D and trimming were computed from the DNA. Altogether around 470,000 clones are present, around 90% being singletons, with the ten largest covering approximately 0.65%. The age range of participants was 18 to 89 years, with residence in under 25 US areas. Cohort assignment relied on participant-reported clinical history.

The J gene is TRBJ2-7, the V gene TRBV12-3 or TRBV12-4; TRBD1 might be the D (5 bases). What was sequenced was PBMCs or T cells enriched from blood (not recorded which). The receptor was derived from a man between 18 and 35 years old who had recovered from COVID-19. CDR3 bases: TGTGCTTCGTCAGGGTTCGGCGAGCAGTACTTC. Amino acids: CASSGFGEQYF.